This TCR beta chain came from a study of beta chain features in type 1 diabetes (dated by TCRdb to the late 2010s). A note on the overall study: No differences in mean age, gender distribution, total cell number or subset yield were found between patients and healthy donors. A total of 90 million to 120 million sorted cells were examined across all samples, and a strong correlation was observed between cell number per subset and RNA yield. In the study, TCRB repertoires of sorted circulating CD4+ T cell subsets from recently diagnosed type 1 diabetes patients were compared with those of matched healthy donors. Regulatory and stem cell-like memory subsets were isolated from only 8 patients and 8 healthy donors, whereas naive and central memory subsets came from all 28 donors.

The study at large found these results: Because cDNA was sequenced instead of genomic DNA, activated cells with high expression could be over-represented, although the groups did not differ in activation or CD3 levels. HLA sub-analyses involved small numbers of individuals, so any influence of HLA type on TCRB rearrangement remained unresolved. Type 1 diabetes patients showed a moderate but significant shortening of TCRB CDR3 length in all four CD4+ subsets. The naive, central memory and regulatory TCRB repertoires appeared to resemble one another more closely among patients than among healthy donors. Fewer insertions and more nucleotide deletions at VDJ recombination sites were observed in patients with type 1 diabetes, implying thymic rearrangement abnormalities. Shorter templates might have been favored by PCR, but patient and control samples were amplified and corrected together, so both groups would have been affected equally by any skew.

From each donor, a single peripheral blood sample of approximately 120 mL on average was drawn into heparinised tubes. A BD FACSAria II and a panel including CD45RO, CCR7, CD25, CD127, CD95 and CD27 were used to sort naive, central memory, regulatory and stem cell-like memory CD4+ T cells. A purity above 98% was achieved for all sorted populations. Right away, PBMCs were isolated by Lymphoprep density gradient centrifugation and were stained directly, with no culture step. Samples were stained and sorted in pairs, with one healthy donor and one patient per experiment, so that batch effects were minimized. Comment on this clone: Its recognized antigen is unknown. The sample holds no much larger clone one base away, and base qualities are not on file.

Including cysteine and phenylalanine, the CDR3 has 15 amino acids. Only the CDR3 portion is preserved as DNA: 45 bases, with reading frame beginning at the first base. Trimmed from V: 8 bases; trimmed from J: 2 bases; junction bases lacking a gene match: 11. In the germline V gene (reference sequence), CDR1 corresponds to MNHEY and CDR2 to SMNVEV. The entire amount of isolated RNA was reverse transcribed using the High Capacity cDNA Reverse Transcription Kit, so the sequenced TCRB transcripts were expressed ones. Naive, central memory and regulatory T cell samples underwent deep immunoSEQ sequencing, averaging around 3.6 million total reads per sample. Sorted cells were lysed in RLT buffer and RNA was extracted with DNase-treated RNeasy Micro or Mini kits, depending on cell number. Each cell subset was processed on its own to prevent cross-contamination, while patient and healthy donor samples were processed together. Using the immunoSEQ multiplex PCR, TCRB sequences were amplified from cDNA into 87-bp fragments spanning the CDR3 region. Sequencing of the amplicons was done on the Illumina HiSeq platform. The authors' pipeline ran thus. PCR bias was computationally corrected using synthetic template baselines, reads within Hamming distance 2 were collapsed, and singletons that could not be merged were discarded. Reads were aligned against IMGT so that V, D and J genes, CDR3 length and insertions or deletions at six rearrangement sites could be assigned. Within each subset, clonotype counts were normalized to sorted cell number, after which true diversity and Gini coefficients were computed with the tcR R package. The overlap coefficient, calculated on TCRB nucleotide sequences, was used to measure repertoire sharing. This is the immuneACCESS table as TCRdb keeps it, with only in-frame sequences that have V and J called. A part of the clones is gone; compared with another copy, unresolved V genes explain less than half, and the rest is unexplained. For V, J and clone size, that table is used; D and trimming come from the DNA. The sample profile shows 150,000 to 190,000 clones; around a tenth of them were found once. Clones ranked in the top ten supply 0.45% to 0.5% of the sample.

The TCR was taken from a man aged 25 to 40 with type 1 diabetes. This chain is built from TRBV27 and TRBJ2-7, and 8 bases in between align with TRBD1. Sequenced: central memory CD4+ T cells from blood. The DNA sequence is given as TGTGCCAGCTCTCCAGCCGGGACAGGAACCTACGAGCAGTACTTC. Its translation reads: CASSPAGTGTYEQYF.